This section outlines one T cell receptor (beta chain) sequence together with its context. The antigen remains undetermined. The CDR3 loop spans 16 amino acids. Trimming took 2 bases from V and 5 from J, leaving 15 bases between them. CDR1 and CDR2 (germline): SGHVS, FQNEAQ. The sample is drawn from a study of OX40 agonist ivuxolimab in advanced cancers. Study context: Patients were infused with ivuxolimab every 2 weeks at 0.01 to 10 mg/kg. Three dose-escalation patients had partial responses: one with hepatocellular carcinoma and two with cutaneous melanoma. Study-wide findings and caveats: The study found that CD8+ T cells averaged more expanded clones than CD4+. Clones of CD4+ and CD8+ blood T cells grew by week 6 at doses of 0.1 to 3.0 mg/kg.

Only in-frame clones appear in the TCRdb table, and some are missing; sequencing was by immunoSEQ multiplex PCR. The table has around 80,000 clones, over 75% seen once. This material consisted of CD4+ or CD8+ T cells sorted from blood, taken in a trial of the OX40 agonist ivuxolimab. The rearrangement joins TRBV7-8 to TRBJ1-4; no firm D call. The sequence came from an adult with an advanced solid tumor such as melanoma, head and neck, liver or kidney cancer. DNA for the CDR3: TGTGCCAGCAGCTTAATCGGACCGGCCGGGAATGAAAAACTGTTTTTT. Its protein is CASSLIGPAGNEKLFF.